This entry lists 16 T cell receptor beta chains sequenced from one sample in a study of T-cell reconstitution after alpha-beta-depleted transplantation in children. The library targeted TCRbeta and was prepared with unique molecular identifiers. TCRdb re-called the PCR reads with MiXCR, one entry per CDR3 protein. The repertoire holds 90,000 to 100,000 distinct CDR3 sequences, with about 22% as singletons. Sequencing was performed on PBMCs, taken before TCRalphabeta/CD19-depleted stem cell transplant. Receptors were obtained from a boy aged 2-15 years with acute lymphoblastic leukemia, due to receive a stem cell transplant.

V usage is TRBV20-1 and J usage is TRBJ2-3; TRBD1 agrees at 10 bases. CDR1 and CDR2 from the germline V gene are DFQATT and SNEGSKA (reference sequence). The CDR3 extends over 17 amino acids. After removal of 0 bases from V and 4 bases from J, the junction contained 10 bases not matched to a gene. The DNA for the CDR3 is TGCAGTGCTAGAGATATCGAGACAGGGGGCGAGGCAGATACGCAGTATTTT. This sequence encodes CSARDIETGGEADTQYF.

There are a few counts of this clonotype. The CDR3 loop is CSARGNGDGGQPQHF. In DNA form, the CDR3 reads TGCAGTGCTAGAGGAAACGGGGACGGTGGACAGCCCCAGCATTTT. The genes are TRBV20-1 and TRBJ1-5, with D perhaps matching TRBD1 (5 bases). V dropped 1 base and J dropped 7 bases, with 17 bases sitting between them. The CDR3 is 15 residues long. The germline V gene encodes CDR1 DFQATT and CDR2 SNEGSKA (reference sequence).

This clonotype was detected a few times. V and J are TRBV3-1 and TRBJ2-5, with D hard to call. Deletions cut 6 bases from V and 5 bases from J, with 13 bases between. CDR3 length equals 13 residues. The V gene's germline CDR1 is LGHDT and CDR2 YNNKEL (reference sequence). CDR3 sequence reads: CASRPRRSETQYF. CDR3 nucleotide sequence: TGTGCCAGCAGGCCAAGGCGGAGCGAGACCCAGTACTTC.

This clonotype was picked up one time. The chain employs TRBV10-3 and TRBJ2-2; 7 positions match TRBD2. V lost 2 bases to trimming and J lost 7 bases; unmatched junction nucleotides: 13. CDR3 length: 17 residues. Per the germline V gene, CDR1 is ENHRY and CDR2 is SYGVKD. CDR3 coding DNA: TGTGCCATCAGTGAGGTTCTAGCGGAGGGATTCGGCGGGGAGCTGTTTTTT. It codes for CAISEVLAEGFGGELFF.

This clonotype was found a few times. The CDR3 here is CATSRDAGDGRSGANVLTF. In DNA, the CDR3 is TGTGCCACCAGCAGAGATGCAGGCGACGGACGCTCTGGGGCCAACGTCCTGACTTTC. The chain combines TRBV15 with TRBJ2-6; D unresolved. This CDR3 has 19 residues. CDR1 is LNHNV, CDR2 YYDKDF, per germline (reference sequence). Trimming shortened V by 0 bases and J by 0 bases, and 15 bases separated the two germline ends.

Only a few counts were recorded for this clonotype. This rearrangement joins TRBV10-3 to TRBJ2-3, with D perhaps given as TRBD1 or TRBD2 (5 bases each). This CDR3 spans 14 amino acids. Trimming left V 10 bases short and J 2 bases short, with 16 bases between. From germline, CDR1 is ENHRY and CDR2 SYGVKD. CDR3 coding DNA: TGTGCCACGGGACCTGAGGGTCCCACAGATACGCAGTATTTT. Amino acids: CATGPEGPTDTQYF.

This chain uses TRBV2 with TRBJ2-3; D is perhaps TRBD1 or TRBD2 (5 bases each). There are 13 residues in the CDR3. The V end lost 7 bases, the J end lost 6 bases, and 14 bases lay between the germline ends. Germline-derived CDR1 and CDR2 are SNHLY and FYNNEI. CDR3 DNA sequence: TGTGCCAGCAACCCCGGGGCCGGGGATACGCAGTATTTT. Amino acid sequence: CASNPGAGDTQYF. The variable domain in full, with the rest retrieved from reference TRBV2 and TRBJ2-3, is EPEVTQTPSHQVTQMGQEVILRCVPISNHLYFYWYRQILGQKVEFLVSFYNNEISEKSEIFDDQFSVERPDGSNFTLKIRSTKLEDSAMYFCASNPGAGDTQYFGPGTRLTVL.

The gene calls are TRBV2 and TRBJ2-1; possibly TRBD2 for D (5 bases). This CDR3 is 16 amino acids long. In germline, CDR1 is SNHLY, CDR2 FYNNEI. The V gene lost 2 bases and the J gene lost 4 bases, with 15 bases spanning the gap. In DNA form, the CDR3 reads TGTGCCAGCAGTGAAAGGGAGCTCCCAAATTACAATGAGCAGTTCTTC. It translates to CASSERELPNYNEQFF.

The chain uses TRBV28 and TRBJ1-5; no clear D gene. Germline V gene sequence: CDR1 MDHEN, CDR2 SYDVKM. The V and J ends lost 5 bases and 4 bases respectively, with 21 bases between them. This CDR3 is built from 17 residues. The CDR3 DNA is TGTGCCAGCAGTCCCTCAACTGTTGGAGGGAGTAATCAGCCCCAGCATTTT. Amino acid sequence: CASSPSTVGGSNQPQHF.

This clonotype has only a few counts. The rearrangement uses TRBV9 and TRBJ2-5; 9 nucleotides line up with TRBD1. The CDR3 is made up of 14 amino acids. Germline CDR1 and CDR2: SGDLS and YYNGEE. V was clipped by 4 bases and J by 5 bases; unmatched bases: 6. CDR3 bases: TGTGCCAGCAGCTTCCGGGACAGGGAGGAGACCCAGTACTTC. This translates into CASSFRDREETQYF.

This clonotype was seen a few times. The rearrangement uses TRBV12-3 or TRBV12-4 and TRBJ1-4, with D hard to call. The germline V and J ends were trimmed by 3 bases and 7 bases, with 12 bases remaining between them. This CDR3 spans 14 amino acids. The CDR3 bases are TGTGCCAGCAGTTTGCCCCTATCCGGTGAAAAACTGTTTTTT. Protein product: CASSLPLSGEKLFF.

This clonotype was picked up one time. The gene calls are TRBV24-1 and TRBJ2-4; 12 bases match TRBD2. This CDR3 is 17 amino acids long. CDR1 and CDR2 from the germline V gene are KGHDR and SFDVKD. Trimming removed 2 bases from V and 5 bases from J; junction bases left unmatched: 6. CDR3 loop: CATSDSELAGGENIQYF. The CDR3 DNA sequence: TGTGCCACCAGTGATTCCGAACTAGCGGGAGGAGAAAACATTCAGTACTTC.

The chain has TRBV7-9 and TRBJ2-7; D unresolved. Trimming shortened V by 1 base and J by 7 bases, and 8 bases separated the two germline ends. This CDR3 contains 12 residues. Germline assignment: CDR1 SEHNR and CDR2 FQNEAQ (reference sequence). The CDR3 spells CASSLDGLEQYF. As DNA, the CDR3 is TGTGCCAGCAGCTTAGATGGGCTTGAGCAGTACTTC.

This clonotype was counted between two and nine times. V usage is TRBV20-1 and J usage is TRBJ1-2; D is unclear. Trimming removed 2 bases from V and 12 bases from J, with 25 bases in between. Germline V gene sequence: CDR1 DFQATT, CDR2 SNEGSKA (reference sequence). The length of the CDR3 is 15 residues. The CDR3 sequence is CSARLSGRTTDGDTF. CDR3 DNA: TGCAGTGCTAGACTAAGCGGGCGCACCACCGATGGGGACACCTTC.

The gene calls are TRBV9 and TRBJ2-2; D is ambiguous. CDR1 is SGDLS and CDR2 is YYNGEE in the germline V gene. The CDR3 extends over 15 amino acids. Trimming cost V 4 bases and J 5 bases, with 15 bases left between them. CDR3 DNA: TGTGCCAGCAGCCGGTCCTACGATAGGACCGGGGAGCTGTTTTTT. Translating gives CASSRSYDRTGELFF.

This chain joins TRBV10-3 and TRBJ1-2; possible D gene TRBD1, 6 bases. The CDR3 loop spans 15 amino acids. The germline V gene encodes CDR1 ENHRY and CDR2 SYGVKD. Trimming removed 4 bases at V and 6 bases at J, with 18 bases between. The CDR3 DNA follows: TGTGCCATCAGTGCGATAGCTAGGGACAAAGATGGCTACACCTTC. Its translation is CAISAIARDKDGYTF.